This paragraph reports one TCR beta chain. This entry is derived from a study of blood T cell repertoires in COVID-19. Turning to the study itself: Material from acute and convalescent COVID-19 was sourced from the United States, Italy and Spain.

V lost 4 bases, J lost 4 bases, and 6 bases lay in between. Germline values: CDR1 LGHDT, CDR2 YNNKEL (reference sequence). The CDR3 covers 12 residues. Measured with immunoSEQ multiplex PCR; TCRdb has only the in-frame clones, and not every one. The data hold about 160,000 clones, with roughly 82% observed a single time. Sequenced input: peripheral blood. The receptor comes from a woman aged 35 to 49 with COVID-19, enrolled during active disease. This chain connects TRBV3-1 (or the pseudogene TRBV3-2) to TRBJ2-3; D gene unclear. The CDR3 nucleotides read TGTGCCAGCAGCCCCCTCTCAGATACGCAGTATTTT. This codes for CASSPLSDTQYF.